Listed below are T cell receptor beta chains from one sample, sequenced in a study of cytomegalovirus exposure and HLA in healthy donors. Assay: immunoSEQ multiplex PCR; the TCRdb copy retains only in-frame clones and omits some. The sample records approximately 130,000 clones, about 81% being singletons. Source material: PBMCs. The receptors stem from a woman aged 45 to 65 in good health and CMV-seropositive. CDR3s include the opening cysteine and the closing phenylalanine or tryptophan. D genes are given only for firm matches. Some rows have no size entry. The others give once, few or many, or a class for an expanded clone.

>TRBJ2-2|TRBV5-5|TRBD2|NA
TGTGCCACCAGCCTTTGGGGGGGTCTGAACACCGGGGAGCTGTTTTTT
CATSLWGGLNTGELFF
>TRBJ2-5|TRBV27|TRBD1|once
TGTGCCAGCAGTGCCACAGGGGGCTGGGGGACCCAGTACTTC
CASSATGGWGTQYF
>TRBJ1-1|TRBV28|TRBD1|few
TGTGCCAGCAGTCCCCAGGGGACAGACATAGGGACTGAAGCTTTCTTT
CASSPQGTDIGTEAFF
>TRBJ2-1|TRBV4-2|TRBD1|NA
TGTGCCAGCAGCCGGGGGACAGTGGGTGGGAGCTCCTACAATGAGCAGTTCTTC
CASSRGTVGGSSYNEQFF
>TRBJ1-2|TRBV9|TRBD1|NA
TGTGCCAGCAACGACAGGGTAGGAGCTAACTATGGCTACACCTTC
CASNDRVGANYGYTF
>TRBJ2-7|TRBV11-1|NA|NA
TGTGCCAGCAGCCCAACCGGCCTAGGGGGTGGATCCTACGAGCAGTACTTC
CASSPTGLGGGSYEQYF
>TRBJ2-5|TRBV2|TRBD1|NA
TGTGCCAGCACACGGCAGGGGGCCTGGGAGACCCAGTACTTC
CASTRQGAWETQYF
>TRBJ1-2|TRBV27|NA|once
TGTGCCAGCACCCCGGGAGTAGGGGCCAACTATGGCTACACCTTC
CASTPGVGANYGYTF
>TRBJ2-2|TRBV19|NA|NA
TGTGCCAGTAGTATGGCAACCACCGGGGAGCTGTTTTTT
CASSMATTGELFF
>TRBJ2-6|TRBV6-5|TRBD2|few
TGTGCCAGCAGTGGGGGGGGCTCTGGGGCCAACGTCCTGACTTTC
CASSGGGSGANVLTF
>TRBJ1-5|TRBV4-1|NA|NA
TGCGCCAGCAGCCAACCGGGGAGGAATTCGAGCCAGCCCCAGCATTTT
CASSQPGRNSSQPQHF
>TRBJ2-7|TRBV6-1|TRBD2|once
TGTGCCAGCAGTGAAGCTTGGCTAGCGGCTTACGAGCAGTACTTC
CASSEAWLAAYEQYF
>TRBJ2-6|TRBV7-8|NA|NA
TGTGCCAGCAGCCCCTTGTGGAGGGACGGGGCCAACGTCCTGACTTTC
CASSPLWRDGANVLTF
>TRBJ2-7|TRBV4-2|TRBD2|few
TGTGCCAGCAGCCAGAAACTAGCGGGGGGCCGTACCTACGAGCAGTACTTC
CASSQKLAGGRTYEQYF
>TRBJ1-1|TRBV19|NA|NA
TGTGCCAGTATTGGCAGGGGACGCCTCATGAACACTGAAGCTTTCTTT
CASIGRGRLMNTEAFF
>TRBJ1-1|TRBV6-1|TRBD1|NA
TGTGCCAGCAGTGTTGACAGGGGTTGGAACACTGAAGCTTTCTTT
CASSVDRGWNTEAFF
>TRBJ2-2|TRBV5-1|TRBD1|NA
TGCGCCAGCAGCAAGCCGGGACAGGGGAACACCGGGGAGCTGTTTTTT
CASSKPGQGNTGELFF
>TRBJ2-3|TRBV4-3|TRBD2|once
TGCGCCAGCAGCGCCCGGGGGGGAGTAGCGGGGGAGGTAGATACGCAGTATTTT
CASSARGGVAGEVDTQYF
>TRBJ2-3|TRBV18|TRBD1|NA
TGTGCCAGCTCACCACCGCAGGGGGCCGCTAACACAGATACGCAGTATTTT
CASSPPQGAANTDTQYF
>TRBJ1-1|TRBV19|NA|NA
TGTGCCAGTAGTTTGCAGGGGCGAATCTCTGAAGCTTTCTTT
CASSLQGRISEAFF
>TRBJ1-1|TRBV5-6|NA|few
TGTGCCAGCAGCCCGGGGAGGGGAGCGGGCACTGAAGCTTTCTTT
CASSPGRGAGTEAFF
>TRBJ2-7|TRBV18|NA|NA
TGTGCCAGCTCACCCATACCTAGCGCGCGCTACGAGCAGTACTTC
CASSPIPSARYEQYF
>TRBJ1-1|TRBV6-5|NA|few
TGTGCCATACGGCCGACAGGAAGGAACACTGAAGCTTTCTTT
CAIRPTGRNTEAFF
>TRBJ1-1|TRBV9|NA|NA
TGTGCCAGCAGCGGCCCCTTGGGGGGAGCTTTCTTT
CASSGPLGGAFF
>TRBJ2-1|TRBV30|TRBD2|NA
TGTGCCTGGTGGGGGAATAGCGGGGGGGCTCGTGAGCAGTTCTTC
CAWWGNSGGAREQFF
>TRBJ2-5|TRBV12-5|TRBD2|NA
TGTGCTAGTGGTTTGGTACCGTCGCTAGCGGGGGGACCGTACCAAGAGACCCAGTACTTC
CASGLVPSLAGGPYQETQYF
>TRBJ2-7|TRBV6-5|TRBD1|NA
TGTGCCAGCAGTTACCTCCGGGACAGGGGCTACGAGCAGTACTTC
CASSYLRDRGYEQYF
>TRBJ2-1|TRBV10-3|TRBD2|NA
TGTGCCCATGGAGGAACTAGCGGGAGGGAAGGTTACAATGAGCAGTTCTTC
CAHGGTSGREGYNEQFF
>TRBJ2-1|TRBV19|NA|once
TGTGCCAGTAGTTACCGGTCTGAGCAGTTCTTC
CASSYRSEQFF
>TRBJ2-4|TRBV19|NA|few
TGTGCCAGTAGTACAGGGGAAAGGGACAAAAACATTCAGTACTTC
CASSTGERDKNIQYF
>TRBJ2-2|TRBV11-2|TRBD2|NA
TGTGCCAGCAGCTTAGATCGACTAGCGGGAGCGACCGGGGAGCTGTTTTTT
CASSLDRLAGATGELFF
>TRBJ2-7|TRBV19|TRBD2|NA
TGTGCCAGTAGTCAAGCATTAACTAGCGGGTCCTCCGAGCAGTACTTC
CASSQALTSGSSEQYF
>TRBJ1-1|TRBV30|TRBD1|NA
TGTGCCTGGAGTACGACAGGGTTGTACACTGAAGCTTTCTTT
CAWSTTGLYTEAFF
>TRBJ2-7|TRBV5-4|TRBD1|NA
TGTGCCAGCAGCCAGCCGGGACAGGGTTCCTACGAGCAGTACTTC
CASSQPGQGSYEQYF
>TRBJ2-5|TRBV20-1|NA|NA
TGCAGTGCAGCAGGGGCAGAGACCCAGTACTTC
CSAAGAETQYF
>TRBJ2-1|TRBV4-3|TRBD2|NA
TGCGCCAGCAGCCACTACACGGGGGCGGGGGGGCAAAATGAGCAGTTCTTC
CASSHYTGAGGQNEQFF
>TRBJ1-1|TRBV6-1|NA|few
TGTGCCAGCAGTGGGACCAGGGGTTACACTGAAGCTTTCTTT
CASSGTRGYTEAFF
>TRBJ2-5|TRBV7-6|TRBD2|NA
TGTGCCAGCAGCCCAACTAGCGGGGGATCGGAGACCCAGTACTTC
CASSPTSGGSETQYF
>TRBJ1-2|TRBV29-1|NA|NA
TGCAGCGTTGAAGATCTAGCTTCCGGCTACACCTTC
CSVEDLASGYTF
>TRBJ1-5|TRBV2|NA|NA
TGTGCCAGCAGATTAGGAGAGGAGGCCCAGCATTTT
CASRLGEEAQHF
>TRBJ2-2|TRBV4-3|NA|NA
TGCGCCAGCAGCCAAGATCGACTTACCGGGGAGCTGTTTTTT
CASSQDRLTGELFF
>TRBJ1-5|TRBV5-1|TRBD1|NA
TGCGCCAGCAGCTTGGGGGACAGCTTACGTCAGCCCCAGCATTTT
CASSLGDSLRQPQHF
>TRBJ1-1|TRBV10-3|NA|few
TGTGCCATCAGTGAGCAGCGGGATACTGAAGCTTTCTTT
CAISEQRDTEAFF
>TRBJ2-1|TRBV5-1|NA|NA
TGCGCCAGCAGCTTCTCAGGGTTCGGAGACAATGAGCAGTTCTTC
CASSFSGFGDNEQFF
>TRBJ1-2|TRBV19|NA|NA
TGTGCCAGCGCTTTGGGGGGGGAGTCAGAGGGCTACACCTTC
CASALGGESEGYTF
>TRBJ2-7|TRBV7-9|NA|NA
TGTTCCAGCAGTCACGATCGCGGGACGGTCTCCTACGAGCAGTACTTC
CSSSHDRGTVSYEQYF